This T cell receptor beta chain was obtained from a study of beta chain features in type 1 diabetes. All of the isolated RNA was reverse transcribed, so expressed TCRB transcripts were sequenced. Libraries were prepared by immunoSEQ multiplex PCR; TCRdb keeps only in-frame clonotypes and omits some of them. The table includes hundreds of thousands of clones, approximately 31% detected once. This clone turned up a few times. No antigen is known for it. General study points: Naive, central memory and Treg TCRB repertoires appeared more alike in patients than in healthy donors.

Per germline, CDR1 LNHNV and CDR2 YYDKDF (reference sequence). The V gene end was trimmed by 5 bases and the J gene end by 4 bases; junction bases not matched to a gene: 11. The CDR3 is 17 amino acids. The collection from each donor was one heparinised blood draw averaging about 116 mL. A sort by CD45RO/CCR7/CD25/CD127/CD95/CD27 yielded CD4+ naive, central memory, regulatory and stem cell-like memory cells. V and J are TRBV15 and TRBJ2-3; 11 bases are a match to TRBD2. This TCR was sampled from a man between 18 and 35 years old in good health. The sequencing sample was made of naive CD4+ T cells from blood. CDR3 nucleotide sequence: TGTGCCACCAGCCTGATGACTAGCGGGATGTATGCAGATACGCAGTATTTT. This translates into CATSLMTSGMYADTQYF.